This TCR beta chain was sequenced for a study of blood T cell repertoires in COVID-19. Whole-study context: Sites in the United States, Italy and Spain provided acute and convalescent COVID-19 samples. PBMCs, B-cell-depleted T cells, or T cells were the source of the cDNA or gDNA that made up the material.

Germline CDR1 and CDR2: MNHEY and SVGAGI. V lost 0 bases, J lost 6 bases, and 11 bases lay in between. CDR3 length: 14 residues. Per the original methods: Amplification of reference gene primers provided the estimated nucleated cell counts. Some clones are missing from TCRdb's copy, which holds only in-frame ones; the method was immunoSEQ multiplex PCR. The D gene and trimming were derived from the DNA, and the V and J assignments and clone size from that table. The sample holds 250,000 to 300,000 clones, about nine tenths seen once. The specimen was peripheral blood. This chain uses TRBV6-5 with TRBJ1-2; D is possibly TRBD1 (6 bases). This receptor was identified in a woman aged 60-75 years with acute or convalescent COVID-19. CDR3 in amino acids: CASSYSRQVDGYTF. DNA for the CDR3: TGTGCCAGCAGTTACTCCCGACAGGTGGATGGCTACACCTTC.